This is a list of T cell receptor beta chains from one sample in a study of shared clonotypes between healthy human individuals. Here immunoSEQ multiplex PCR was the method, and the copy in TCRdb shows in-frame clones only, minus some. The sample holds roughly 660,000 clones, about 92% seen once. Sequences were obtained from memory CD8+ T cells from PBMCs. All receptors come from a man aged 18 to 29 in good health. Some clones in this sample may be carry-over from other donors' samples. Both conserved end residues are trimmed from each CDR3. A row's size may be missing; if present it is once, few, many or a size class.

v_gene	abundance	j_gene	CDR3aa
TRBV4-3	.	.	ASSQVGGISSNEQY
TRBV6-6	.	TRBJ1-4	ASSSGPRTGEKLF
TRBV25-1	once	TRBJ2-7	AVSGVRASGYEQY
TRBV14	.	TRBJ2-1	ASSQAVQRPSYNEQF
TRBV7-7	once	TRBJ1-4	ASSPGQGHEKLF
TRBV5-1	.	TRBJ1-1	ASSPGTEAF
TRBV5-4	.	TRBJ2-1	ASSPTSGIMIGQF
TRBV4-1	.	TRBJ1-2	ASSPRQINNYGYT
TRBV19	once	TRBJ1-1	ASSIGTGRENTEAF
TRBV19	.	TRBJ2-7	ASSTEIARYEQY
TRBV30	few	TRBJ1-1	AWSVLNTEAF
TRBV5-8	.	TRBJ1-5	ASSLRQGGFSNQPQH
TRBV6-6	.	TRBJ1-2	ASSYGTGAPADGYT
TRBV7-3	.	TRBJ2-1	ASSLTGGRAVEQF
TRBV28	.	TRBJ1-1	ASSLLHEFDTEAF
TRBV4-1	.	TRBJ2-5	ASSQERDQQETQY
TRBV6-6	.	TRBJ2-3	ASSYPGRADTQY
TRBV29-1	once	TRBJ2-7	SARAGNTYEQY
TRBV11-2	once	TRBJ1-1	ASSLGGLGTEAF
TRBV10-1	.	TRBJ2-1	ASSEYDASYNEQF
TRBV30	many	TRBJ2-2	AWSVSASGELF
TRBV14	.	TRBJ2-7	ASSHQFRTGPFLEQY
TRBV6-6	.	TRBJ2-2	ASSSSGELF
TRBV19	.	TRBJ2-3	ASSHNGLFRPSTGVTDTQY
TRBV27	.	TRBJ2-3	ASSSSSGSTDTQY
TRBV15	.	TRBJ2-2	ATSGATSPGELF
TRBV4-1	.	TRBJ2-7	ASSQVRGGYEQY
TRBV29-1	.	TRBJ1-1	SVKGQGPTEAF
TRBV13	once	TRBJ2-1	ASSAGTTNEQF
TRBV4-3	once	TRBJ2-3	ASSPGQGITDTQY
TRBV21-1	.	TRBJ1-2	ASSKGSGGYT
TRBV7-2	.	TRBJ1-1	ASSLDRGTMNTEAF
TRBV7-9	.	TRBJ2-7	ASSLGGGSNEQY
TRBV6-6	.	TRBJ1-1	ASSYSGTVLNTEAF
TRBV6-1	once	TRBJ2-1	ASRVDRSSYNEQF
TRBV7-9	once	TRBJ2-5	ASSSRTGTETQY
TRBV19	.	TRBJ2-2	ATLPGRDSTGELF
TRBV6-1	.	TRBJ2-7	ASTEGQGVIYEQY
TRBV7-9	.	TRBJ2-7	ASTVNSYEQY
TRBV7-9	.	TRBJ2-3	ATELLPGMQY
TRBV12-5	.	TRBJ1-2	ASGFNHPTGQNFYGYT